This TCR beta chain was captured in a study of Graves' ophthalmopathy and Graves' hyperthyroidism. Study conclusions and caveats: The model reached approximately 71% sensitivity and about 72% specificity for predicting ophthalmopathy progression.

Researchers took RNA transcripts and amplified TCR beta CDR3 regions from them. HTBI primers served in a first-round RT-PCR, which a second-round multiplex PCR followed. TCRdb reprocessed the multiplex PCR reads via MiXCR and lists one record per CDR3 protein. Of hundreds of thousands of distinct CDR3 sequences listed, 35% to 50% are singletons. Comments on this clonotype: Its antigen is still unknown.

This TCR came from an adult man with Graves' ophthalmopathy. The specimen was peripheral blood.

CDR3 amino acids: CASIRFGPAYEQYF. CDR3 coding DNA: TGTGCCAGTATCCGCTTCGGGCCGGCCTACGAGCAGTACTTC. The J gene is TRBJ2-7, the V gene TRBV25-1, with D uncertain. CDR3 length: 14 amino acids. Germline lookup yields CDR1 MGHDK and CDR2 SYGVNS. The ends were cut back, 9 bases at V and 2 bases at J, with 17 bases in the middle.